The present entry profiles one TCR beta chain with its context. This entry comes from a study of cytomegalovirus exposure and HLA in healthy donors. The CDR3 loop spans 15 amino acids. Trimming shortened V by 6 bases and J by 5 bases, and 18 bases separated the two germline ends. CDR1 and CDR2 from the germline V gene are MGHRA and YSYEKL. The PCR used 60 Vbeta and 13 Jbeta primers. The repertoire was sequenced with immunoSEQ multiplex PCR; TCRdb's copy has only in-frame clones and lacks some. The sample has 200,000 or so clones, more than 65% seen once; the top ten hold around 1.7%. V gene TRBV4-1 combines with J gene TRBJ2-3; D not certain. Sequences were obtained from PBMCs. The clonotype comes from a man between 45 and 60 years old in good health and CMV-seronegative. DNA of the CDR3: TGCGCCAGCAGTCCAGTCCGACAAATCGGAGATACGCAGTATTTT. Residues: CASSPVRQIGDTQYF.